This entry concerns a single T cell receptor (beta chain). V lost 7 bases and J 5 bases, leaving 19 bases between the germline ends. The CDR3 has 15 amino acids. Germline CDR1 reads LNHDA; CDR2 reads SQIVND (reference sequence). The data were obtained in a study of blood T cell repertoires in COVID-19. On the study more broadly: Nucleic acid was either cDNA or gDNA, and it came from T cells, B-cell-depleted T cells, or PBMCs.

Original methodology: By means of reference gene primer amplification, nucleated cell counts were estimated. Clones were sequenced by immunoSEQ multiplex PCR, and TCRdb holds only the in-frame ones, with some missing. V, J and clone size are taken as reported in that table, and D and trimming were inferred from the DNA itself. The sample yields 50,000 or so clones, 90% to 95% seen once. The sequence came from an elderly woman with acute or convalescent COVID-19. The source material was peripheral blood. This chain joins TRBV19 and TRBJ2-3, with D unclear. CDR3 residues: CASTGASAAQDTQYF. The CDR3 nucleotides read TGTGCCAGTACTGGAGCCAGCGCGGCACAAGATACGCAGTATTTT.